These 2 T cell receptor beta chains share one sample of origin, sequenced in a study of cytomegalovirus exposure and HLA in healthy donors. PCR involved 60 Vbeta and 13 Jbeta primers. Libraries were prepared by immunoSEQ multiplex PCR; TCRdb keeps only in-frame clonotypes and omits some of them. The sample has around 75,000 clones, and its top ten clones hold roughly an eighth. Sequencing input: PBMCs. These receptors came from a man in his fifties or sixties in good health and CMV-seropositive.

The CDR3 sequence is CASSVQGGGANVLTF. The CDR3 DNA sequence: TGTGCCAGCAGCGTACAGGGTGGTGGGGCCAACGTCCTGACTTTC. This chain connects TRBV9 to TRBJ2-6, with a weak D call TRBD1 (5 bases). This CDR3 has 15 residues. The germline V and J ends were trimmed by 1 base and 3 bases, with 8 bases remaining between them. Germline V lookup: CDR1 SGDLS, CDR2 YYNGEE.

The chain joins TRBV6-6 to TRBJ1-1; the D is unclear. The V end lost 8 bases, the J end lost 3 bases, and 16 bases lay between the germline ends. This CDR3 comprises 14 residues. Germline V lookup: CDR1 MNHNY, CDR2 SVGAGI (reference sequence). The CDR3 is CASRPPGSDTEAFF. The CDR3 nucleotides read TGTGCCAGCCGACCTCCGGGGTCAGACACTGAAGCTTTCTTT.